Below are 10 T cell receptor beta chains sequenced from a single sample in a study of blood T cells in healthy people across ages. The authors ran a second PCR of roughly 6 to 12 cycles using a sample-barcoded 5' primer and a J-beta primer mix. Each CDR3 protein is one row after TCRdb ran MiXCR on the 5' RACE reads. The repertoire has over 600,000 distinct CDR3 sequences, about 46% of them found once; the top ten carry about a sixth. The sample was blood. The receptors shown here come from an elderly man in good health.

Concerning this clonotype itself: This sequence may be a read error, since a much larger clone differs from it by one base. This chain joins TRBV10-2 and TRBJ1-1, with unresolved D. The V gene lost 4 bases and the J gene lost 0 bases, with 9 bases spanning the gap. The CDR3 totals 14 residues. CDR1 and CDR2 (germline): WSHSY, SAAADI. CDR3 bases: TGCGCCAGCAGTGCGGTTGGAATGAACACTGAAGCTTTCTTT. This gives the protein CASSAVGMNTEAFF.

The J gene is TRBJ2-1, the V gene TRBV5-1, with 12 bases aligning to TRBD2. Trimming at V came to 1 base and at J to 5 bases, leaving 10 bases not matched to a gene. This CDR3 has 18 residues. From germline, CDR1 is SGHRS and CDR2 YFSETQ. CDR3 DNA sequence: TGCGCCAGCAGCTTGCCAAGCGGCCTAGCGGGAGGGCACAATGAGCAGTTCTTC. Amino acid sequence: CASSLPSGLAGGHNEQFF.

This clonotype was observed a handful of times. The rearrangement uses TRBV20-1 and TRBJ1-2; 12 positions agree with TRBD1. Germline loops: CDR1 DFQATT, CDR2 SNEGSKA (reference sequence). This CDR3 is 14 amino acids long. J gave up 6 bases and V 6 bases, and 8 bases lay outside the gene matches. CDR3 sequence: CSAGGGQGANGYTF. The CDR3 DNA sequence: TGCAGTGCGGGAGGGGGACAGGGGGCAAATGGCTACACCTTC.

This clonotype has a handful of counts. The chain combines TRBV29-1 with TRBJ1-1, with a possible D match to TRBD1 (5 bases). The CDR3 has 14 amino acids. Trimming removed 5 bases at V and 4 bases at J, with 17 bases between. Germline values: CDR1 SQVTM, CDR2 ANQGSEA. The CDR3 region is CSVSRDRAVTEAFF. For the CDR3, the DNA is TGCAGCGTTTCCCGGGACCGAGCGGTCACTGAAGCTTTCTTT.

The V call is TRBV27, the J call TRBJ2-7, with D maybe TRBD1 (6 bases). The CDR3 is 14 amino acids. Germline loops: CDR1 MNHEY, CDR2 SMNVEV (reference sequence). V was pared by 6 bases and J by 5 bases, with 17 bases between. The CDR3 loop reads CASRVARGRDEQYF. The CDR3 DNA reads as TGTGCCAGCAGGGTCGCCAGGGGACGAGACGAGCAGTACTTC.

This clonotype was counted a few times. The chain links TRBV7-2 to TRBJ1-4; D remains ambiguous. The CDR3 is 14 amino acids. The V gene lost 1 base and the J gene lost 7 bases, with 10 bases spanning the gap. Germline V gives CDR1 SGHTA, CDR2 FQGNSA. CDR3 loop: CASSLGTRSEKLFF. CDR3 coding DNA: TGTGCCAGCAGCTTAGGTACACGGAGTGAAAAACTGTTTTTT.

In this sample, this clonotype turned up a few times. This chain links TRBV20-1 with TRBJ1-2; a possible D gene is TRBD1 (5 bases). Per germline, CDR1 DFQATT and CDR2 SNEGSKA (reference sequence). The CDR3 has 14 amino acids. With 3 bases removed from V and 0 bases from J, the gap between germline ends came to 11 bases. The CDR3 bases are TGCAGTGCTAGTAGGGACGGTACTAACTATGGCTACACCTTC. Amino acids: CSASRDGTNYGYTF.

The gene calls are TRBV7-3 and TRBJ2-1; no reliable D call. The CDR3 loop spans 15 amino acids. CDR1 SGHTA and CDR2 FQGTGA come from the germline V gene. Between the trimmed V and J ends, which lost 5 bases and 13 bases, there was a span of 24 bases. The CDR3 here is CASSRGTSSLETQFF. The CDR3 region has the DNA TGTGCCAGCAGCCGTGGAACGTCGTCGTTGGAGACCCAGTTCTTC.

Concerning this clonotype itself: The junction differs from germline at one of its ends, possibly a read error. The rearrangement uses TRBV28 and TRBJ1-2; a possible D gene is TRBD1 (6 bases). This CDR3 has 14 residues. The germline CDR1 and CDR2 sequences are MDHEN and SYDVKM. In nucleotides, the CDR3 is TGTGCCAGCAGACCATCTACAGGGTTCTATGGCCACACCTTC. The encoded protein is CASRPSTGFYGHTF.

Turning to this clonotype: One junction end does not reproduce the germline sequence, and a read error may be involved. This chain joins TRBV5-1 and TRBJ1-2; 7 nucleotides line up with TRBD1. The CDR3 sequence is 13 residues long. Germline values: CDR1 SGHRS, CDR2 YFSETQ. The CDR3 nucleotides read TGCGCCAGCAGTTTGGGACAGTACGATGGCTACACCTTC. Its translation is CASSLGQYDGYTF.